Presented here are 28 T cell receptor beta chains from one specimen sequenced in a study of blood T cell repertoires in COVID-19. The table came from immunoSEQ multiplex PCR; TCRdb's copy has only in-frame clones and leaves some out. The data show approximately 220,000 clones, less than 90% seen once. Sequences were obtained from peripheral blood. These receptors were taken from an older woman who had recovered from COVID-19.

The chain combines TRBV6-5 with TRBJ1-2; possibly TRBD1 for D (5 bases). V was cut by 8 bases and J by 4 bases, with 20 bases left in between. This CDR3 comprises 15 residues. CDR1 is MNHEY and CDR2 is SVGAGI in the germline V gene. Written as DNA, the CDR3 is TGTGCCAGCTCGGACACTTTCCTAAACTTCTATGGCTACACCTTC. Its protein product is CASSDTFLNFYGYTF.

The genes are TRBV7-8 and TRBJ2-1, with a tentative D call TRBD2 (6 bases). The V gene lost 1 base and the J gene lost 0 bases, with 13 bases spanning the gap. There are 17 residues in the CDR3. Germline lookup yields CDR1 SGHVS and CDR2 FQNEAQ. The CDR3 sequence is CASSLGSGWSSYNEQFF. Written as DNA, the CDR3 is TGTGCCAGCAGCTTAGGTAGCGGTTGGAGCTCCTACAATGAGCAGTTCTTC.

This clone has only a few counts. V and J are TRBV6-5 and TRBJ1-3; D call uncertain. The CDR3 covers 15 residues. The V gene's germline CDR1 is MNHEY and CDR2 SVGAGI. The V end lost 5 bases, the J end lost 0 bases, and 11 bases lay between the germline ends. The CDR3 DNA reads as TGTGCCAGCAGTAAAATGACACCCTCTGGAAACACCATATATTTT. Protein sequence: CASSKMTPSGNTIYF.

The V call is TRBV12-3 or TRBV12-4, the J call TRBJ2-3; perhaps TRBD1 as D (6 bases). This CDR3 is 13 amino acids long. With 3 bases removed from V and 5 bases from J, the gap between germline ends came to 9 bases. The CDR3 DNA sequence: TGTGCCAGCAGTTTCAGGGGCTTAGATACGCAGTATTTT. Its translation is CASSFRGLDTQYF.

This chain links TRBV4-1 with TRBJ2-2, with D uncertain. The CDR3 loop spans 14 amino acids. The germline V gene has CDR1 MGHRA and CDR2 YSYEKL. Trimming left V 4 bases short and J 3 bases short, with 9 bases between. CDR3 DNA: TGCGCCAGCAGCCCACTCCCGGACACCGGGGAGCTGTTTTTT. Its translation is CASSPLPDTGELFF.

The chain carries TRBV4-1 and TRBJ2-1; D gene uncertain. Trimming stripped 4 bases from V and 1 base from J, with 17 bases between. The CDR3 length is 17 residues. The germline gives CDR1 MGHRA, CDR2 YSYEKL. CDR3 residues: CASSRAVAGISYNEQFF. The CDR3 nucleotides are TGCGCCAGCAGCCGCGCGGTAGCTGGCATATCCTACAATGAGCAGTTCTTC.

The chain is built from TRBV4-1 and TRBJ1-6; D remains unclear. The CDR3 totals 15 residues. Germline-derived CDR1 and CDR2 are MGHRA and YSYEKL. V was clipped by 0 bases and J by 5 bases, with 8 bases between them. CDR3 sequence (DNA): TGCGCCAGCAGCCAAGATGGGCTGGATAATTCACCCCTCCACTTT. Translating it yields CASSQDGLDNSPLHF.

The chain uses TRBV30 and TRBJ2-7, with unresolved D. In germline, CDR1 is GTSNPN, CDR2 SVGIG (reference sequence). Deletions cut 0 bases from V and 4 bases from J, with 4 bases between. This CDR3 contains 11 residues. The CDR3 reads CAWSVLYEQYF. CDR3 DNA: TGTGCCTGGAGTGTTTTATACGAGCAGTACTTC.

This clone was counted many times. The rearrangement uses TRBV3-1 (or the pseudogene TRBV3-2) and TRBJ1-1; 8 bases map to TRBD1. Trimming at V came to 4 bases and at J to 1 base, leaving 2 bases not matched to a gene. The germline CDR1 and CDR2 sequences are LGHDT and YNNKEL (reference sequence). The CDR3 runs to 14 residues. CDR3 DNA: TGTGCCAGCAGCCGAGGGACAGGGAACACTGAAGCTTTCTTT. Translating it yields CASSRGTGNTEAFF.

Only a few counts were recorded for this clone. The chain carries TRBV27 and TRBJ1-2; D unresolved. The CDR3 covers 11 residues. The germline gives CDR1 MNHEY, CDR2 SMNVEV (reference sequence). The germline V and J ends were trimmed by 4 bases and 7 bases, with 7 bases remaining between them. The CDR3 bases are TGTGCCAGCAGTTCGGGGAGTGGCTACACCTTC. It translates to CASSSGSGYTF.

J is TRBJ1-5 and V is TRBV4-1; D remains ambiguous. Germline V gives CDR1 MGHRA, CDR2 YSYEKL. V was shortened by 0 bases and J by 10 bases, with 7 bases between the two germline ends. This CDR3 has 12 amino acids. The CDR3 is CASSQEAGPQHF. The CDR3 DNA follows: TGCGCCAGCAGCCAAGAAGCGGGCCCCCAGCATTTT.

The chain joins TRBV9 to TRBJ1-4; D is perhaps TRBD1 (6 bases). The CDR3 has 15 residues. CDR1 is SGDLS and CDR2 is YYNGEE in the germline V gene. The V gene lost 3 bases and the J gene lost 7 bases, with 16 bases spanning the gap. This CDR3 is CASSGTGTSGEKLFF. CDR3 nucleotide sequence: TGTGCCAGCAGCGGGACCGGGACATCCGGTGAAAAACTGTTTTTT. The full variable domain, with the rest looked up from reference TRBV9 and TRBJ1-4, is DSGVTQTPKHLITATGQRVTLRCSPRSGDLSVYWYQQSLDQGLQFLIQYYNGEERAKGNILERFSAQQFPDLHSELNLSSLELGDSALYFCASSGTGTSGEKLFFGSGTQLSVL.

V and J are TRBV29-1 and TRBJ2-5, with a tentative D call TRBD2 (6 bases). The CDR3 length is 12 residues. Looked up from germline, CDR1 is SQVTM and CDR2 is ANQGSEA. Between the trimmed V and J ends, which lost 5 bases and 1 base, there was a span of 8 bases. As DNA, the CDR3 is TGCAGCGTTCGTAGCGGCCAAGAGACCCAGTACTTC. Its protein product is CSVRSGQETQYF.

This sequence joins TRBV21-1 and TRBJ1-1; the DNA was not compared with TRBD1, the D call given in the table. TRBV21-1 corresponds to a pseudogene. The CDR3 loop spans 11 amino acids. The CDR3 coding sequence is TGTGCCAGCATCCACAGGGAAAGAGCTTTCTTT. Protein product: CASIHRERAFF.

The chain recombines TRBV6-1 with TRBJ1-5; no clear D. Germline V lookup: CDR1 MNHNS, CDR2 SASEGT. This CDR3 region has 16 residues. Trimming left V 2 bases short and J 1 base short, with 12 bases between. The CDR3 DNA sequence: TGTGCCAGCAGTGAATGGCGGTGGGTAAGCAATCAGCCCCAGCATTTT. The encoded protein is CASSEWRWVSNQPQHF.

This chain links TRBV7-2 with TRBJ2-3; D unresolved. V lost 5 bases and J 2 bases, leaving 2 bases between the germline ends. The CDR3 runs 11 residues. The germline CDR1 and CDR2 sequences are SGHTA and FQGNSA. CDR3 amino acids: CASSLTDTQYF. The CDR3 region has the DNA TGTGCCAGCAGCCTCACAGATACGCAGTATTTT.

The V call is TRBV6-4, the J call TRBJ1-6; D gene ambiguous. V was cut by 7 bases and J by 10 bases, with 5 bases left in between. Germline V CDR1 and CDR2: MRHNA, SNTAGT. The CDR3 contains 10 residues. CDR3 amino acids: CASNRSPLHF. The CDR3 coding sequence is TGTGCCAGCAATCGGTCACCCCTCCACTTT.

In DNA, the CDR3 is TGTGCAAGTCGCTCCCCAACTGCCGGGACAGGGGGCAGAGCTTTCTTT. As protein: CASRSPTAGTGGRAFF. The rearrangement links TRBV12-2 to TRBJ1-1; the D call TRBD1 from the table was never checked on the DNA. TRBV12-2 is marked as a pseudogene. The CDR3 contains 16 residues.

The chain combines TRBV15 with TRBJ2-3, with 10 bases identical to TRBD2. Germline V CDR1 and CDR2: LNHNV, YYDKDF (reference sequence). V lost 1 base to trimming and J lost 3 bases; unmatched junction nucleotides: 4. The CDR3 runs to 16 residues. DNA of the CDR3: TGTGCCACCAGCAGAGTCCCTAGCGGGGGTACAGATACGCAGTATTTT. Residues: CATSRVPSGGTDTQYF.

This chain uses TRBV7-9 with TRBJ1-3, with 8 bases matching TRBD1. The CDR3 is made up of 16 amino acids. Germline assignment: CDR1 SEHNR and CDR2 FQNEAQ (reference sequence). J gave up 4 bases and V 0 bases, and 5 bases lay outside the gene matches. DNA of the CDR3: TGTGCCAGCAGCTTAGCCCGGACAGGGAAAGGAAACACCATATATTTT. This translates into CASSLARTGKGNTIYF.

This sequence joins TRBV19 and TRBJ2-7; D is unclear. The CDR3 sequence is 12 residues long. The V end was cut by 6 bases, the J end by 0 bases, with 6 bases between. CDR1 is LNHDA, CDR2 SQIVND, per germline (reference sequence). CDR3 loop: CASRAPSYEQYF. As DNA, the CDR3 is TGTGCCAGTAGGGCCCCCTCCTACGAGCAGTACTTC. The full variable domain, completed using reference TRBV19 and TRBJ2-7, is DGGITQSPKYLFRKEGQNVTLSCEQNLNHDAMYWYRQDPGQGLRLIYYSQIVNDFQKGDIAEGYSVSREKKESFPLTVTSAQKNPTAFYLCASRAPSYEQYFGPGTRLTVT.

The chain links TRBV18 to TRBJ1-1; D remains unclear. Germline V gives CDR1 KGHSH, CDR2 LQKENI. The ends were cut back, 1 base at V and 8 bases at J, with 11 bases in the middle. There are 13 residues in the CDR3. The CDR3 coding sequence is TGTGCCAGCTCACCACAGCGGGTCCACGAAGCTTTCTTT. Translated: CASSPQRVHEAFF.

V is TRBV15 and J is TRBJ2-2; D perhaps matches TRBD2 (5 bases). The germline V gene encodes CDR1 LNHNV and CDR2 YYDKDF (reference sequence). The CDR3 spans 17 residues. Between the trimmed V and J ends, which lost 5 bases and 5 bases, there was a span of 21 bases. CDR3 sequence: CATSPRVRAVRTGELFF. The CDR3 bases are TGTGCCACCAGCCCCCGGGTGAGGGCAGTTCGGACCGGGGAGCTGTTTTTT. The complete variable domain, with remaining parts taken from reference TRBV15 and TRBJ2-2, reads DAMVIQNPRYQVTQFGKPVTLSCSQTLNHNVMYWYQQKSSQAPKLLFHYYDKDFNNEADTPDNFQSRRPNTSFCFLDIRSPGLGDTAMYLCATSPRVRAVRTGELFFGEGSRLTVL.

CDR3 loop: CASSNRGRFEKLFF. The CDR3 nucleotides are TGTGCCAGCAGTAACAGGGGGCGATTTGAAAAACTGTTTTTT. The rearrangement links TRBV2 to TRBJ1-4, with 9 bases aligning to TRBD1. This CDR3 is 14 amino acids long. V shed 5 bases, J shed 7 bases, and the junction held 5 bases outside the gene matches. Germline V gene lookup returns CDR1 SNHLY and CDR2 FYNNEI.

The V and J genes are TRBV3-1 (or the pseudogene TRBV3-2) and TRBJ2-7; D is perhaps TRBD1 (6 bases). In germline, CDR1 is LGHDT, CDR2 YNNKEL (reference sequence). The ends were cut back, 3 bases at V and 3 bases at J, with 9 bases in the middle. The CDR3 covers 13 residues. The CDR3 DNA follows: TGTGCCAGCAGCCAGGGACATAACTACGAGCAGTACTTC. Its translation: CASSQGHNYEQYF.

The chain links TRBV29-1 to TRBJ1-1; the match to TRBD1 covers 7 bases. The CDR3 consists of 13 residues. CDR1 is SQVTM and CDR2 is ANQGSEA in the germline V gene. Losses at the gene ends were 6 bases for V and 3 bases for J; bases not matched to a gene: 7. The CDR3, as DNA: TGCAGCGTCCACAGGGGCCGGGACACTGAAGCTTTCTTT. Its translation: CSVHRGRDTEAFF.

This chain links TRBV30 with TRBJ1-1, with a weak D call TRBD1 (6 bases). CDR3 length: 14 amino acids. In germline, CDR1 is GTSNPN, CDR2 SVGIG (reference sequence). V shed 4 bases and J shed 0 bases, with 12 bases lying between them. CDR3 sequence reads: CAWKEAGVNTEAFF. Written as DNA, the CDR3 is TGTGCCTGGAAGGAGGCAGGGGTGAACACTGAAGCTTTCTTT.

This sequence joins TRBV3-1 (or the pseudogene TRBV3-2) and TRBJ1-1, with TRBD1 matching 11 bases. The J segment lost 5 bases and the V segment lost 3 bases, leaving 8 bases of the junction unmatched. This CDR3 comprises 16 residues. Germline lookup yields CDR1 LGHDT and CDR2 YNNKEL (reference sequence). CDR3 residues: CASSHVSGQGGTEAFF. CDR3 DNA sequence: TGTGCCAGCAGCCATGTGTCGGGACAGGGGGGAACTGAAGCTTTCTTT.